This T cell receptor (beta chain) was recorded in a study of circulating and synovial CD4+ cells in juvenile arthritis (TCRdb year 2014). Study-wide context: Within each patient, the study compared the TCRbeta CDR3 repertoires of three groups: circulating HLA-DR+ CD4 T cells, bulk blood CD4 T cells, and synovial CD4 T cells. Repertoire sequencing was performed with the aim of confirming enrichment of synovial clonotypes in a circulating synovial-like CD4 T cell subset.

CDR1 and CDR2 are read off the germline V gene as SGHTA and FQGNSA. Taken from cysteine to phenylalanine, the CDR3 has 15 residues. The DNA shown is the 45-base CDR3, in frame from base 1. The junction shows trimming of 1 base on V and 3 bases on J, and the gene matches do not reach 2 bases of it. Notes on this clone: Its binding antigen is unknown. Base qualities are missing; no much larger clone stands one base away.

The sequenced samples came from patients who had active juvenile idiopathic arthritis. Right after thawing, the cells went straight into sorting, and Live/Dead Fixable Near-IR Stain was used to exclude dead cells. The library was produced with the immunoSEQ multiplex PCR assay. TCRbeta CDR3 sequencing was carried out by an external provider as a commercial service. Concerning the study's data processing: Productive nucleotide sequences and amino acid sequences obtained through in silico translation were used in the analyses. Diversity was measured with Renyi entropy across alpha values, using the median of 200 repeated subsamples to equalise sample size. For clustering, the distance between each pair of repertoires was computed as one minus the Chao-modified Jaccard index, which corrected for under-sampling. Frequency-weighted overlap with synovial clonotypes was calculated across 200 sample sizes, using 200 draws without replacement for each, and the value reported was the one at the size of the smaller sample. The source is immuneACCESS, and TCRdb retained only in-frame sequences with V and J called. Part of the clones is not carried over; for the studies checked, unresolved V genes explain less than half of this, and the remainder is unexplained. That table furnishes V, J and clone size, whereas the DNA furnished D and trimming. The sample profile shows around 16,000 clones; around 91% of them were found once. The ten largest clones capture less than 0.95% of the sample.

The investigation overall reported the following: Synovial and circulating pathogenic-like lymphocyte repertoires were less diverse than bulk blood CD4 repertoires, and some CPL samples were as oligoclonal as synovium. Because overlap with synovium was found to increase with sequencing depth, the full repertoire overlap was likely underestimated by the measured shared-clonotype fractions. No difference between circulating pathogenic-like lymphocytes and bulk blood T cells was detected by traditional Vbeta family usage analysis. Circulating pathogenic-like lymphocytes clustered together with synovial T cells and shared a substantially larger fraction of CDR3 sequences with synovium than bulk blood did. CPL and bulk blood CD4 samples differed in T cell genome counts by at least an order of magnitude, so sample-size effects were addressed.

This sequence was found in a human donor with juvenile idiopathic arthritis. Material: CD4+ T cells from blood. The sequence links TRBV7-2 to TRBJ2-7; TRBD1 fits 11 bases in the junction. The base sequence is TGTGCCAGCAGCTTAGTGGGGACAGGGGGCTACGAGCAGTACTTC. It codes for CASSLVGTGGYEQYF.